Listed below are T cell receptor beta chains from one sample, sequenced in a study of control samples from healthy donors and cancer patients. The assay was immunoSEQ multiplex PCR, and TCRdb's table has in-frame clones only and misses some. Among 55,000 to 65,000 clones listed, 87% were seen once. Sequenced input: PBMCs. These receptors were obtained from an older woman with lung cancer. Both conserved end residues are part of each CDR3. D genes are given only for firm matches. The listing skips clone size in some rows; elsewhere it reads once, few, many or a size class.

cdr3_length j_call clone_size v_call d_call cdr3_nt cdr3_aa
15 TRBJ1-2 NA TRBV5-1 NA TGCGCCAGCAGCTTGGAGGGGAGCGCCGAGGCGGGCTACACCTTC CASSLEGSAEAGYTF
14 TRBJ2-1 NA TRBV6-5 TRBD2 TGTGCCAGTCTCAGCGGGAGGGCGGGTAATGAGCAGTTCTTC CASLSGRAGNEQFF
16 TRBJ2-3 NA TRBV11-2 TRBD1 TGTGCCAGCAGCTTAGAGACAGGGGAGTTAGGAGATACGCAGTATTTT CASSLETGELGDTQYF
14 TRBJ1-4 NA TRBV7-2 NA TGTGCCAGCACGCCCCATGCAACTAATGAAAAACTGTTTTTT CASTPHATNEKLFF
15 TRBJ1-5 NA TRBV28 TRBD1 TGTGCCAGCAGGCCGACAGGGGGCCCCAATCAGCCCCAGCATTTT CASRPTGGPNQPQHF
16 TRBJ1-5 NA TRBV28 NA TGTGCCAGCAGTTTATTCAGGGGATGGGACAATCAGCCCCAGCATTTT CASSLFRGWDNQPQHF
18 TRBJ2-4 few TRBV7-9 NA TGTGCCAGCAGCTCCTATCCGACTGACAGGGAGGGTGAGGACATTCAGTACTTC CASSSYPTDREGEDIQYF
16 TRBJ1-1 NA TRBV21-1 NA TGTGCCAGCAGCACCTCATACAGGGGAGGTCACACTGAAGCTTTCTTT CASSTSYRGGHTEAFF
15 TRBJ1-4 NA TRBV20-1 NA TGCAGTGCTAGTGGAGGGGGGGCGGTCGAGGAAAAACTGTTTTTT CSASGGGAVEEKLFF
15 TRBJ2-1 NA TRBV6-5 NA TGTGCCAGCAGTTACGGGACACAGCCTTACAATGAGCAGTTCTTC CASSYGTQPYNEQFF
15 TRBJ1-1 NA TRBV5-4 NA TGTGCCAGCAGCTTTTTCCACGCGAGCAACACTGAAGCTTTCTTT CASSFFHASNTEAFF
16 TRBJ2-5 NA TRBV7-9 TRBD2 TGTGCCAGCAGCCAGCGGGGGGGAATCTACCAAGAGACCCAGTACTTC CASSQRGGIYQETQYF
16 TRBJ2-5 once TRBV5-1 NA TGCGCCAGCACCCTTCTGGGGGCGGGGTTACAAGAGACCCAGTACTTC CASTLLGAGLQETQYF
15 TRBJ2-7 NA TRBV11-2 NA TGTGCCAGCAGCGAGCCAGTCAGGGACTCCTACGAGCAGTACTTC CASSEPVRDSYEQYF
15 TRBJ1-3 NA TRBV5-1 NA TGCGCCAGCAGCTTGGTTGGGGGGCCCGGAAACACCATATATTTT CASSLVGGPGNTIYF
16 TRBJ2-3 once TRBV9 TRBD2 TGTGCCAGCAGCGTAGCTGCGGGGGGGTACACAGATACGCAGTATTTT CASSVAAGGYTDTQYF
15 TRBJ2-7 NA TRBV5-6 TRBD1 TGTGCCAGCAGCTTCCCCGGGACAGCGAGTTACGAGCAGTACTTC CASSFPGTASYEQYF
12 TRBJ2-7 once TRBV9 NA TGTGCCAGCAGCGGTGAGTTTTACGAGCAGTACTTC CASSGEFYEQYF
14 TRBJ1-2 NA TRBV7-3 TRBD1 TGTGCCAGCATCTCTCCGGGACAGGGTGGTGGCTACACCTTC CASISPGQGGGYTF
13 TRBJ1-1 NA TRBV9 NA TGTGCCAGCAGCGTAGTGACGAACACTGAAGCTTTCTTT CASSVVTNTEAFF
17 TRBJ2-7 NA TRBV20-1 TRBD1 TGCAGTGCTAGTGCGACCCCGGGACAGGGCCGGAGGGGGGGGCAGTACTTC CSASATPGQGRRGGQYF
16 TRBJ2-1 NA TRBV15 TRBD2 TGTGCCACCAGCAGAGTTCTGGGGGGGACCTACAATGAGCAGTTCTTC CATSRVLGGTYNEQFF
14 TRBJ1-1 NA TRBV5-1 NA TGCGCCAGCAGCAACGAACAGTTGAACACTGAAGCTTTCTTT CASSNEQLNTEAFF
17 TRBJ2-3 once TRBV2 NA TGTGCCAGCAGTTTGGAGGTAGTGGCGGGAAGCACAGATACGCAGTATTTT CASSLEVVAGSTDTQYF
16 TRBJ2-1 NA TRBV7-3 NA TGTGCCAGCAGCTTACGGGGCGGAGAGGGGCACAATGAGCAGTTCTTC CASSLRGGEGHNEQFF
18 TRBJ2-1 once TRBV15 NA TGTGCCACCAGCAGAGATATCGGGACCCTAAGCCGGCTTGATGAGCAGTTCTTC CATSRDIGTLSRLDEQFF
13 TRBJ2-7 NA TRBV6-4 NA TGTGCCAGCATAAGACAGATCCTACGCGAGCAGTACTTC CASIRQILREQYF
15 TRBJ2-7 NA TRBV27 NA TGTGCCAGCAGTGACCCTTTCGGGGGTTTAGGCGAGCAGTACTTC CASSDPFGGLGEQYF
13 TRBJ2-2 NA TRBV6-1 NA TGTGCCAGCAGTGATAGAACGGCCGGGGAGCTGTTTTTT CASSDRTAGELFF
15 TRBJ1-2 NA TRBV5-1 TRBD1 TGCGCCAGCAGCTTTTCAGGGGGCCTTAACTATGGCTACACCTTC CASSFSGGLNYGYTF
17 TRBJ2-7 NA TRBV4-1 NA TGCGCCAGCAGCCAATTCGATAAGGTTGGAGTAGGGGCCGAGCAGTACTTC CASSQFDKVGVGAEQYF
15 TRBJ1-2 NA TRBV27 NA TGTGCCAGCAGTCCCCGGGACGGGAGAGGCCATGGCTACACCTTC CASSPRDGRGHGYTF
14 TRBJ1-1 NA TRBV6-5 NA TGTGCCAGCAGTTCCACAACAGGGAACACTGAAGCTTTCTTT CASSSTTGNTEAFF
15 TRBJ1-6 NA TRBV18 NA TGTGCCAGCTCACCTTTCACGGACTATAATTCACCCCTCCACTTT CASSPFTDYNSPLHF
15 TRBJ1-6 NA TRBV9 TRBD1 TGTGCCAGCAGCGGAACAGGGGGCAATAATTCACCCCTCCACTTT CASSGTGGNNSPLHF
14 TRBJ1-1 once TRBV20-1 NA TGCAGTGCTAGTACAGCCCCGATGAACACTGAAGCTTTCTTT CSASTAPMNTEAFF
15 TRBJ1-6 NA TRBV3-1/TRBV3-2 NA TGTGCCAGCAGCCAGAGTGTGGGTACTGATTCACCCCTCCACTTT CASSQSVGTDSPLHF
17 TRBJ2-3 few TRBV5-1 TRBD1 TGCGCCAGCAGCTCCCCCCTGGACAGGGCCAGGGAAGATACGCAGTATTTT CASSSPLDRAREDTQYF